These 21 T cell receptor beta chains originate from one sample sequenced in a study of T cell responses to AZD1222 COVID-19 vaccine. Method: immunoSEQ multiplex PCR; TCRdb's copy keeps in-frame clones and lacks some. The profile covers 75,000 to 100,000 clones, with approximately 92% appearing a single time and about 13% taken by the ten largest. The sequenced sample was peripheral blood, obtained on day 0 of AZD1222 vaccination. Every receptor here comes from an adult in good health.

The rearrangement joins TRBV5-1 to TRBJ2-7; 10 bases line up with TRBD2. V dropped 4 bases and J dropped 5; count of bases not matched to a gene: 6. Germline V CDR1 and CDR2: SGHRS, YFSETQ. The CDR3 spans 14 residues. CDR3 sequence: CASSRTSGNHEQYF. CDR3 DNA sequence: TGCGCCAGCAGCCGGACTAGCGGTAACCACGAGCAGTACTTC.

The rearrangement links TRBV6-6 to TRBJ1-3; D is undetermined. Germline-derived CDR1 and CDR2 are MNHNY and SVGAGI (reference sequence). Between the trimmed V and J ends, which lost 5 bases and 0 bases, there was a span of 8 bases. This CDR3 spans 14 amino acids. This CDR3 is CASSGPSSGNTIYF. The CDR3 DNA is TGTGCCAGCAGTGGCCCCAGCTCTGGAAACACCATATATTTT.

The chain combines TRBV10-3 with TRBJ1-3; D remains unclear. Trimming pared 4 bases from V and 3 bases from J, leaving 13 bases between. Looked up from germline, CDR1 is ENHRY and CDR2 is SYGVKD. CDR3 length: 15 amino acids. The CDR3 region is CAISGVESSGNTIYF. The CDR3 region has the DNA TGTGCCATCAGTGGTGTCGAGTCGAGTGGAAACACCATATATTTT.

The chain is built from TRBV9 and TRBJ2-3; TRBD2 matches at 8 bases. Germline V gives CDR1 SGDLS, CDR2 YYNGEE. CDR3 length equals 16 residues. The junction had 8 bases not matched to a gene; V was cut back by 4 bases and J by 1 base. This chain's CDR3 is CASSPQARGGTDTQYF. For the CDR3, the DNA is TGTGCCAGCAGCCCTCAGGCGCGGGGGGGCACAGATACGCAGTATTTT.

The chain uses TRBV10-2 and TRBJ2-5; 8 bases line up with TRBD1. The trim removed 6 bases at V and 2 bases at J, leaving 11 bases unmatched. The germline V gene encodes CDR1 WSHSY and CDR2 SAAADI. This CDR3 has 16 amino acids. The CDR3 DNA reads as TGCGCCAGCAGGGACTGGACAGGGCCGTTTCAAGAGACCCAGTACTTC. This sequence encodes CASRDWTGPFQETQYF.

CDR3: CASSNRDGYTGELFF. The CDR3 DNA reads as TGTGCCAGCAGCAACCGGGACGGGTACACCGGGGAGCTGTTTTTT. The genes are TRBV21-1 and TRBJ2-2. TRBV21-1 is recorded as a pseudogene. The CDR3 runs 15 residues.

This chain joins TRBV7-6 and TRBJ1-6; 8 positions agree with TRBD1. The J segment lost 7 bases and the V segment lost 4 bases, leaving 6 bases of the junction unmatched. CDR1 SGHVS and CDR2 FNYEAQ come from the germline V gene. CDR3 length: 15 residues. The CDR3 nucleotides read TGTGCCAGCAGCTCCGGGACAGGTGGGAATTCACCCCTCCACTTT. This translates into CASSSGTGGNSPLHF.

The gene calls are TRBV5-1 and TRBJ1-4; D possibly corresponds to TRBD1 (6 bases). Germline CDR1 reads SGHRS; CDR2 reads YFSETQ. The CDR3 loop spans 15 amino acids. The V end lost 0 bases, the J end lost 2 bases, and 8 bases lay between the germline ends. Written as DNA, the CDR3 is TGCGCCAGCAGCTTGGACAGGGTGACTAATGAAAAACTGTTTTTT. Its protein product is CASSLDRVTNEKLFF. Full variable domain (outside the CDR3, taken from reference TRBV5-1 and TRBJ1-4): KAGVTQTPRYLIKTRGQQVTLSCSPISGHRSVSWYQQTPGQGLQFLFEYFSETQRNKGNFPGRFSGRQFSNSRSEMNVSTLELGDSALYLCASSLDRVTNEKLFFGSGTQLSVL.

The V and J genes are TRBV5-4 and TRBJ1-2; D unresolved. Germline loops: CDR1 SGHNT, CDR2 YYREEE (reference sequence). This CDR3 region has 14 residues. V shed 0 bases and J shed 3 bases, with 9 bases lying between them. In DNA, the CDR3 is TGTGCCAGCAGCTTGGGTTCAGGCGACTATGGCTACACCTTC. It yields the protein CASSLGSGDYGYTF.

This chain links TRBV6-4 with TRBJ2-7; D gene ambiguous. In germline, CDR1 is MRHNA, CDR2 SNTAGT. The V gene lost 0 bases and the J gene lost 1 base, with 16 bases spanning the gap. There are 17 residues in the CDR3. In nucleotides, the CDR3 is TGTGCCAGCAGTGACTCAATTTTACTCCTACAATCCTACGAGCAGTACTTC. It yields the protein CASSDSILLLQSYEQYF.

The genes are TRBV5-1 and TRBJ2-7; D could derive from TRBD1 or TRBD2 (5 bases each). V lost 4 bases to trimming and J lost 2 bases, with 13 bases between them. This CDR3 comprises 14 residues. In germline, CDR1 is SGHRS, CDR2 YFSETQ. CDR3 nucleotides: TGCGCCAGCAGCAAACCGGGACCGACCTACGAGCAGTACTTC. Translation: CASSKPGPTYEQYF.

V and J are TRBV18 and TRBJ1-2; D may be TRBD1 (5 bases). CDR1 is KGHSH, CDR2 LQKENI, per germline. This CDR3 contains 16 residues. Trimming removed 2 bases at V and 3 bases at J, with 16 bases between. CDR3 in DNA: TGTGCCAGCTCACCATTGGGACGGCCCATCGACTATGGCTACACCTTC. Translated, it gives CASSPLGRPIDYGYTF.

Here the CDR3 DNA reads TGTGCCAGCAGCTCAGGTCCAGAAGAGACCCAGTACTTC. It specifies CASSSGPEETQYF. The rearrangement links TRBV9 to TRBJ2-5; D is uncertain. V lost 4 bases and J lost 3, with 10 bases in between. The germline V gene encodes CDR1 SGDLS and CDR2 YYNGEE. The CDR3 has 13 residues.

The V and J genes are TRBV4-3 and TRBJ2-1; 11 bases are shared with TRBD2. The CDR3 runs 18 residues. Trimming took 0 bases from V and 8 from J; bases not matched to a gene: 12. Per the germline V gene, CDR1 is LGHNA and CDR2 is YSLEER. CDR3 sequence: CASSQDLITSGRGDEQFF. The CDR3 nucleotides read TGCGCCAGCAGCCAAGATTTGATAACTAGCGGGAGAGGGGATGAGCAGTTCTTC.

This clone was seen only once. CDR3 DNA: TGTGCCAGCAGCTTCGGGGGTCAGCCCCAGCATTTT. Its translation: CASSFGGQPQHF. J is TRBJ1-5 and V is TRBV5-6, with D possibly being TRBD1 (5 bases). This CDR3 region has 12 residues. The germline CDR1 and CDR2 sequences are SGHDT and YYEEEE. V was trimmed by 2 bases and J by 6 bases, leaving 6 bases between them.

The rearrangement uses TRBV28 and TRBJ1-1; D not resolved. This CDR3 has 15 amino acids. V lost 5 bases, J lost 1 base, and 14 bases lay in between. Germline assignment: CDR1 MDHEN and CDR2 SYDVKM. The CDR3 nucleotides read TGTGCCAGCAGTCAAATAAACAGAAGGAACACTGAAGCTTTCTTT. Protein sequence: CASSQINRRNTEAFF.

V and J are TRBV18 and TRBJ2-3, with D perhaps TRBD2 (5 bases). There are 15 residues in the CDR3. The V gene lost 5 bases and the J gene lost 4 bases, with 16 bases spanning the gap. Germline V gene sequence: CDR1 KGHSH, CDR2 LQKENI. The CDR3 bases are TGTGCCAGCTCATCGAGTACAGAGAGGGCAGATACGCAGTATTTT. Translation gives CASSSSTERADTQYF. Full variable domain (missing parts from reference TRBV18 and TRBJ2-3): NAGVMQNPRHLVRRRGQEARLRCSPMKGHSHVYWYRQLPEEGLKFMVYLQKENIIDESGMPKERFSAEFPKEGPSILRIQQVVRGDSAAYFCASSSSTERADTQYFGPGTRLTVL.

J is TRBJ1-5 and V is TRBV6-5; no clear D gene. Between the trimmed V and J ends, which lost 6 bases and 3 bases, there was a span of 9 bases. The germline V gene encodes CDR1 MNHEY and CDR2 SVGAGI. CDR3 length: 13 amino acids. The CDR3 protein is CASRSGINQPQHF. The CDR3 DNA reads TGTGCCAGCAGGTCGGGTATCAATCAGCCCCAGCATTTT.

CDR3 loop: CAISDGTGFNQPQHF. The CDR3 region has the DNA TGTGCCATCAGTGACGGGACAGGGTTCAATCAGCCCCAGCATTTT. The chain uses TRBV10-3 and TRBJ1-5; TRBD1 matches 9 bases. The CDR3 spans 15 residues. CDR1 and CDR2 (germline): ENHRY, SYGVKD. V lost 3 bases to trimming and J lost 3 bases; unmatched junction nucleotides: 3.

V and J are TRBV28 and TRBJ2-7, with TRBD2 matching over 7 bases. Trimming cost V 4 bases and J 5 bases; bases outside gene matches: 23. The CDR3 is made up of 19 amino acids. Germline V gene sequence: CDR1 MDHEN, CDR2 SYDVKM. CDR3 bases: TGTGCCAGCAGTTCGCTCCACGGGGGGAGCGGCTTCAAAGAGAACGAGCAGTACTTC. This encodes CASSSLHGGSGFKENEQYF.

The chain couples TRBV9 to TRBJ1-6, with 7 bases aligning to TRBD1. Losses at the gene ends were 3 bases for V and 9 bases for J; bases not matched to a gene: 9. Looked up from germline, CDR1 is SGDLS and CDR2 is YYNGEE. There are 15 residues in the CDR3. CDR3 sequence reads: CASSESQGRISPLHF. CDR3 coding DNA: TGTGCCAGCAGCGAGTCACAGGGGAGGATTTCACCCCTCCACTTT.